These T cell receptor beta chains were read from a single sample in a study of identical twins. A single record per CDR3 protein comes from TCRdb applying MiXCR to the 5' RACE reads. The sample contains 1.5 million to 2 million distinct CDR3 sequences, under 35% of which appear only once. What was sequenced was cord blood. These receptors all stem from a newborn girl in good health. CDR3s include the opening cysteine and the closing phenylalanine or tryptophan. D genes are given only for firm matches. Only some rows state a clone size, as once, few, many or a class for expanded clones.

len	abundance	d_gene	j_gene	v_gene	CDR3aa	CDR3nt
14	-	TRBD2	TRBJ2-7	TRBV20-1	CSARAGLAGYEQYF	TGCAGTGCTAGAGCGGGACTAGCGGGGTACGAGCAGTACTTC
15	few	-	TRBJ2-2	TRBV24-1	CATSDLPGNTGELFF	TGTGCCACCAGTGATTTGCCAGGGAACACCGGGGAGCTGTTTTTT
15	-	-	TRBJ1-3	TRBV11-2	CASSPIRGSGNTIYF	TGTGCCAGCAGCCCGATTAGGGGATCTGGAAACACCATATATTTT
16	few	-	TRBJ1-6	TRBV4-1	CASSRLTTRWGSPLHF	TGCGCCAGCAGCCGACTCACGACCCGATGGGGTTCACCCCTCCACTTT
17	-	TRBD2	TRBJ2-3	TRBV9	CASSVVGLAGGTDTQYF	TGTGCCAGCAGCGTGGTGGGGCTAGCGGGGGGTACAGATACGCAGTATTTT
14	few	-	TRBJ2-3	TRBV30	CAWSVFGSEDTQYF	TGTGCCTGGAGTGTATTTGGTTCTGAAGATACGCAGTATTTT
15	-	-	TRBJ2-4	TRBV5-1	CASSLPSGAKNIQYF	TGCGCCAGCAGCTTACCCTCAGGGGCCAAAAACATTCAGTACTTC
13	-	-	TRBJ2-2	TRBV5-1	CASSKTWTGELFF	TGCGCCAGCAGCAAAACGTGGACCGGGGAGCTGTTTTTT
13	many	TRBD1	TRBJ2-3	TRBV29-1	CSVGQGVTDTQYF	TGCAGCGTCGGACAGGGAGTCACAGATACGCAGTATTTT
13	-	-	TRBJ1-2	TRBV20-1	CNARRQPNYGYTF	TGCAATGCTAGGAGGCAGCCTAACTATGGCTACACCTTC
14	-	-	TRBJ1-2	TRBV12-3/TRBV12-4	CASSLARSPQGYTF	TGTGCCAGCAGTTTAGCGCGCAGCCCTCAGGGCTACACCTTC
16	-	TRBD2	TRBJ2-5	TRBV12-3/TRBV12-4	CASSLSRLGGRETQYF	TGTGCCAGCAGTTTAAGTAGGTTGGGAGGGCGGGAGACCCAGTACTTC
15	-	-	TRBJ2-1	TRBV3-1	CASTRTYLSYNEQFF	TGTGCCAGCACCCGGACTTACCTTTCCTACAATGAGCAGTTCTTC
14	-	-	TRBJ2-5	TRBV6-1	CASSEVALKETQYF	TGTGCCAGCAGTGAAGTAGCGTTGAAAGAGACCCAGTACTTC
18	-	-	TRBJ2-1	TRBV25-1	CASSESRQGNVLYNEQFF	TGTGCCAGCAGTGAATCACGGCAGGGGAACGTCCTCTACAATGAGCAGTTCTTC
15	few	-	TRBJ2-7	TRBV2	CASARQGGSYNEQYF	TGTGCCAGCGCCCGACAGGGAGGCTCCTACAATGAGCAGTACTTC
15	-	TRBD1	TRBJ2-1	TRBV7-9	CASSPDREVRNEQFF	TGTGCCAGCTCCCCCGACAGGGAAGTTAGGAATGAGCAGTTCTTC
13	few	-	TRBJ2-5	TRBV21-1	CASSKRGGETQYF	TGTGCCAGCAGCAAAAGAGGAGGGGAGACCCAGTACTTC
16	-	TRBD1	TRBJ2-1	TRBV29-1	CSARDRGRSVYNERFF	TGCAGCGCCCGGGACAGGGGGCGATCGGTTTACAATGAGCGGTTCTTC
14	-	-	TRBJ2-7	TRBV11-2	CASSPDSGAYEQYF	TGTGCCAGCAGCCCGGACAGTGGAGCCTACGAGCAGTACTTC
14	few	-	TRBJ2-7	TRBV7-2	CASSLQGFTYEQYF	TGTGCCAGCAGCTTACAGGGGTTCACCTACGAGCAGTACTTC
17	-	TRBD2	TRBJ2-3	TRBV6-1	CASSRLRLARGTDTQYF	TGTGCCAGCAGCCGGCTTCGACTAGCCCGTGGCACAGATACGCAGTATTTT
15	-	-	TRBJ2-1	TRBV7-8	CASSLGLGSIGGQFF	TGTGCCAGCAGCTTAGGTCTGGGAAGTATTGGCGGGCAGTTCTTC
14	few	-	TRBJ1-4	TRBV7-9	CASSFTAPGEKLFF	TGTGCCAGCAGCTTTACTGCCCCGGGGGAAAAACTGTTTTTT
17	few	TRBD1	TRBJ2-1	TRBV25-1	CASSGRTGGTTYNEQFF	TGTGCCAGCAGTGGCCGGACAGGGGGAACAACTTACAATGAGCAGTTCTTC
15	few	-	TRBJ2-7	TRBV2	CASSEVVEGVYEQYF	TGTGCCAGCAGTGAAGTGGTGGAAGGGGTCTACGAGCAGTACTTC
17	-	-	TRBJ1-3	TRBV16	CASSQIGGRSSGNTIYF	TGTGCCAGCAGCCAAATAGGCGGCAGGTCCTCTGGAAACACCATATATTTT
12	-	-	TRBJ1-4	TRBV12-3/TRBV12-4	CASTVSSGKLFF	TGTGCCAGCACGGTTAGCTCCGGGAAACTGTTTTTT
17	-	-	TRBJ2-6	TRBV19	CASSIVRWGHPLAVLTF	TGTGCCAGTAGTATAGTTCGTTGGGGACATCCACTTGCCGTCCTGACTTTC
13	-	-	TRBJ2-7	TRBV28	CASSFWPFYEQYF	TGTGCCAGCAGTTTTTGGCCGTTCTACGAGCAGTACTTC
13	-	-	TRBJ2-7	TRBV27	CASSVGGVLEQYF	TGTGCCAGCAGTGTAGGTGGGGTTCTGGAGCAGTACTTC
15	-	TRBD1	TRBJ1-5	TRBV20-1	CSARRGQGGDQPQHF	TGCAGTGCTAGGAGAGGACAGGGAGGGGATCAGCCCCAGCATTTT
18	-	TRBD1	TRBJ2-4	TRBV28	CASSPPLIQGVAKNIQYF	TGTGCCAGCAGTCCGCCCCTTATCCAGGGGGTGGCCAAAAACATTCAGTACTTC
13	few	-	TRBJ2-5	TRBV20-1	CSARERAGETQYF	TGCAGTGCTAGAGAGAGAGCGGGAGAGACCCAGTACTTC
19	few	TRBD2	TRBJ2-7	TRBV20-1	CSARDVGPGLAGSTYEQYF	TGCAGTGCTAGAGATGTGGGTCCGGGACTAGCGGGATCAACCTACGAGCAGTACTTC
16	-	-	TRBJ1-1	TRBV5-1	CASSPGGLRDLTEAFF	TGCGCCAGCAGCCCTGGAGGGTTGAGGGACCTCACTGAAGCTTTCTTT
15	-	TRBD1	TRBJ2-1	TRBV20-1	CSASGQGFSYNEQFF	TGCAGTGCTTCCGGACAGGGATTTTCCTACAATGAGCAGTTCTTC
15	few	-	TRBJ1-1	TRBV12-3/TRBV12-4	CASSPSPRGNTEAFF	TGTGCCAGCAGTCCATCCCCCAGGGGGAACACTGAAGCTTTCTTT
17	few	TRBD1	TRBJ2-6	TRBV25-1	CASRGQGTLSGANVLTF	TGTGCCAGCAGAGGACAGGGAACCCTCTCTGGGGCCAACGTCCTGACTTTC
15	-	TRBD1	TRBJ2-7	TRBV18	CASSSRDRVLHEQYF	TGTGCCAGCTCATCCCGGGACAGGGTTCTCCACGAGCAGTACTTC
15	-	-	TRBJ1-2	TRBV28	CASSLYPWTNYGYTF	TGTGCCAGCAGTTTATATCCTTGGACGAACTATGGCTACACCTTC
17	-	TRBD2	TRBJ2-1	TRBV20-1	CSARDQFSASGGGEQFF	TGCAGTGCTAGAGATCAGTTTTCGGCTAGCGGGGGAGGTGAGCAGTTCTTC
17	-	TRBD1	TRBJ2-6	TRBV6-1	CASQRQGVVSGANVLTF	TGTGCCAGCCAGCGACAGGGCGTGGTTTCTGGGGCCAACGTCCTGACTTTC
14	-	TRBD2	TRBJ2-1	TRBV20-1	CSAGSGGSYNEQFF	TGCAGTGCTGGAAGCGGGGGGTCCTACAATGAGCAGTTCTTC
15	few	TRBD2	TRBJ2-3	TRBV20-1	CSARETGGGTDTQYF	TGCAGTGCTAGAGAAACGGGAGGGGGCACAGATACGCAGTATTTT
14	-	TRBD2	TRBJ2-3	TRBV5-1	CASSLLTSPDTQYF	TGCGCCAGCAGCTTGTTGACTAGCCCAGATACGCAGTATTTT